The clone carrying this T cell receptor (beta chain) has at least ten counts. Hyperthyroidism had been newly diagnosed in patients aged 18 to 65, and its duration was under 2 months. The sample comes from a study of T cells in Graves' hyperthyroidism and ophthalmopathy. Amplified regions were TCR beta CDR3 sequences from RNA transcripts. TCR CDR3 regions were first amplified by RT-PCR with HTBI primers. TCRdb processed the multiplex PCR reads anew with MiXCR; each CDR3 protein has one entry. The sample yields over 200,000 distinct CDR3 sequences, approximately 14% seen once. Input material: blood. This sequence originates from a woman in her forties with Graves' hyperthyroidism that later progressed to Graves' ophthalmopathy.

CDR3 DNA sequence: TGTGCCAGCAGTTACTTGGACAGGGGCGGCTACACCTTC. Translating gives CASSYLDRGGYTF. The chain recombines TRBV6-5 with TRBJ1-2, with TRBD1 matching over 9 bases. The ends lost 1 base at V and 8 bases at J; junction bases unmatched: 2. The germline V gene has CDR1 MNHEY and CDR2 SVGAGI. This CDR3 region has 13 residues.